This T cell receptor beta chain was sequenced during a study of blood T cell repertoires in COVID-19. Trimming cost V 5 bases and J 5 bases, with 19 bases left between them. The CDR3 runs to 16 residues. Looked up from germline, CDR1 is SGHTA and CDR2 is FQGTGA. The assay was immunoSEQ multiplex PCR, and TCRdb's table has in-frame clones only and misses some. The data contain approximately 130,000 clones, around 88% of them singletons. The sequencing sample was made of peripheral blood. This sequence was found in a woman aged 45 to 65 who had recovered from COVID-19. The chain links TRBV7-3 to TRBJ2-1, with D possibly matching TRBD1 (6 bases). The CDR3 DNA follows: TGTGCCAGCAGCCCCAATATACAGGGTAGGAACAATGAGCAGTTCTTC. This codes for CASSPNIQGRNNEQFF.